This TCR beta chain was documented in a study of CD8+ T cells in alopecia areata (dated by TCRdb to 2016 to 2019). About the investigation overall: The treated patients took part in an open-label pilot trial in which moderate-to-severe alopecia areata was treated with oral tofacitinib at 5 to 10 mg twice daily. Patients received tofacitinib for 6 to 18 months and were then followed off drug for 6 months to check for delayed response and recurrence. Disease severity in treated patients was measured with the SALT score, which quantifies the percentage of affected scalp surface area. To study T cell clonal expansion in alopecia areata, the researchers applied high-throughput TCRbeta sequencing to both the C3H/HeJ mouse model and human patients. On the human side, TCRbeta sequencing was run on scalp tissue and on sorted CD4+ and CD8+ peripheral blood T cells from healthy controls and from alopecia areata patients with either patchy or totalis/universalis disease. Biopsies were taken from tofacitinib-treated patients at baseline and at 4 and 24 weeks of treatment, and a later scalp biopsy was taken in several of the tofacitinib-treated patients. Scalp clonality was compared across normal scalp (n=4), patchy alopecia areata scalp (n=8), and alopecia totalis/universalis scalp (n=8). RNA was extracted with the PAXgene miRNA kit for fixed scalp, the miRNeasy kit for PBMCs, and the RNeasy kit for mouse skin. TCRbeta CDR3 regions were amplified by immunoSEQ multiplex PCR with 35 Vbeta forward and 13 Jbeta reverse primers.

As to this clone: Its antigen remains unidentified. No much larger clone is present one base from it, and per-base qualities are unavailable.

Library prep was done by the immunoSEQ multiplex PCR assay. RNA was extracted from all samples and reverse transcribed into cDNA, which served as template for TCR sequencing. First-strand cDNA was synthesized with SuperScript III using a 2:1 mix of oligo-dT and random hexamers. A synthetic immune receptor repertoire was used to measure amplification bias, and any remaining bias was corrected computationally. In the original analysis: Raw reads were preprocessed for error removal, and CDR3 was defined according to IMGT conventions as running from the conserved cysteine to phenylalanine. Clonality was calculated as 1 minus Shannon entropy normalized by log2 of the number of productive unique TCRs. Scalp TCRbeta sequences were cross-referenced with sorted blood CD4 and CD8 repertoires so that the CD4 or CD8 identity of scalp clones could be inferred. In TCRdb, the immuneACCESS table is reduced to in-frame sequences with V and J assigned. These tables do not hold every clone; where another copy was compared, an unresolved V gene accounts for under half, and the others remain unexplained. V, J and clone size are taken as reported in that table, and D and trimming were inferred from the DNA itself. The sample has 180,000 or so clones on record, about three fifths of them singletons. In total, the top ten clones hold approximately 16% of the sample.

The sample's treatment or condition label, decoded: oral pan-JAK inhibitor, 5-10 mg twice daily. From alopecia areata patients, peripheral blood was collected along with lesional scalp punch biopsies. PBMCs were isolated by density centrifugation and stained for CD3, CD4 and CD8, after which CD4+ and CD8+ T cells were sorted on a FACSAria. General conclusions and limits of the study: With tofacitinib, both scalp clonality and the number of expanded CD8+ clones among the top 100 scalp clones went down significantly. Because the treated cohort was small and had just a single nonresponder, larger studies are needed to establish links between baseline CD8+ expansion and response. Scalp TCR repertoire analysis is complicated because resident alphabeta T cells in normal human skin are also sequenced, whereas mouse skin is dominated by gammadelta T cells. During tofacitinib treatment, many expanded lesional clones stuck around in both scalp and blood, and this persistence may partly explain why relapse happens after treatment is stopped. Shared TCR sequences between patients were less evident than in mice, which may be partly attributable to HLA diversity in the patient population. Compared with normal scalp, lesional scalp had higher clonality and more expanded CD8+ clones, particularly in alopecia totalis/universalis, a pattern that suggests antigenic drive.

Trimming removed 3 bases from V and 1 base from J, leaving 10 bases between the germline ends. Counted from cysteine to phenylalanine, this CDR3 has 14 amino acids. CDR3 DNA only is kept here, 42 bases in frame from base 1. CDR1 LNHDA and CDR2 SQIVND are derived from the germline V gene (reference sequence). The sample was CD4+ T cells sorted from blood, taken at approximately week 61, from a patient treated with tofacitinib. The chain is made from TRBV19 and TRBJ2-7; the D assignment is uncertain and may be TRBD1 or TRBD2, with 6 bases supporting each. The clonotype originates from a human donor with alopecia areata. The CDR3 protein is CASSIGGHSYEQYF. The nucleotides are TGTGCCAGTAGTATCGGGGGACATTCCTACGAGCAGTACTTC.